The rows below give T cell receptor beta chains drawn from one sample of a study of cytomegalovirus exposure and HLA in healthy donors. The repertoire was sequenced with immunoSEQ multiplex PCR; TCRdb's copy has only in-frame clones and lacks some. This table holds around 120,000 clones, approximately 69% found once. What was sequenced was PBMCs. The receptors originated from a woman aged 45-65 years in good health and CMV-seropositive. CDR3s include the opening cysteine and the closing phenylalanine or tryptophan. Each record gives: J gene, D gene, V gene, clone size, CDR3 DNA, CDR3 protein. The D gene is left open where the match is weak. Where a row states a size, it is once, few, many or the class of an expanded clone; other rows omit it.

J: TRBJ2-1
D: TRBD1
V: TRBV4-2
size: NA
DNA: TGTGCCAGCAGCCAATTGCTCGGACAGGGGGACCACAATGAGCAGTTCTTC
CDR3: CASSQLLGQGDHNEQFF

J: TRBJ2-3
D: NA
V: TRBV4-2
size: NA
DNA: TGTGCCAGCAGCCAAGAGTTTAGGGGGGGGGTCACAGATACGCAGTATTTT
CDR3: CASSQEFRGGVTDTQYF

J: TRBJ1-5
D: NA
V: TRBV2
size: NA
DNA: TGTGCCAGCAGTGAATCTGGGTGGGTCGGGGAAAATCAGCCCCAGCATTTT
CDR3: CASSESGWVGENQPQHF

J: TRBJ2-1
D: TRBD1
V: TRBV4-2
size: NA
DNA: TGTGCCAGCAGCCAAGGGACAGGGGATGACAATGAGCAGTTCTTC
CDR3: CASSQGTGDDNEQFF

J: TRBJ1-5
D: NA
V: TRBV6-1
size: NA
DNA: TGTGCCAGCAGTGAAGAACAGAGCAATCAGCCCCAGCATTTT
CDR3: CASSEEQSNQPQHF

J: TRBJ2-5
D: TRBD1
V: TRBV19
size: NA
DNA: TGTGCCAGTAGTATTGGGACAGGCAGGGAGACCCAGTACTTC
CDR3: CASSIGTGRETQYF

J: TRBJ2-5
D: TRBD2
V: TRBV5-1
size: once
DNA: TGCGCCAGCAGCTTGTCTAGCGGGGCCCAAGAGACCCAGTACTTC
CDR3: CASSLSSGAQETQYF

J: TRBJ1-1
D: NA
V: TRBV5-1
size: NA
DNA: TGCGCCAGCAGCTTGGGGGACTTGAACACTGAAGCTTTCTTT
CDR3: CASSLGDLNTEAFF

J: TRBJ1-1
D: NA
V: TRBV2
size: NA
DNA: TGTGCCAGCAGTGAAAACGGGCTGGGGGGGCTTAACACTGAAGCTTTCTTT
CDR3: CASSENGLGGLNTEAFF

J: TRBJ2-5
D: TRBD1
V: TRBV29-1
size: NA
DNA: TGCAGCGTATGGGACAGCTGGTCCCAAGAGACCCAGTACTTC
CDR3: CSVWDSWSQETQYF

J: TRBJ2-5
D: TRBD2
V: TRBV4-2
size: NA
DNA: TGTGCCAGCAGCCAAGTGGATAGCGGGGGACAAGAGACCCAGTACTTC
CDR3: CASSQVDSGGQETQYF

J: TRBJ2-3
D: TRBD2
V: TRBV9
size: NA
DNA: TGTGCCAGCAGCGTAGCAGCGGGGCATGTTGGCACAGATACGCAGTATTTT
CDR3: CASSVAAGHVGTDTQYF

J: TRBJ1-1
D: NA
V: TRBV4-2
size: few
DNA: TGTGCCAGCAGGGAAACGACAGTGATTAACACTGAAGCTTTCTTT
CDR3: CASRETTVINTEAFF

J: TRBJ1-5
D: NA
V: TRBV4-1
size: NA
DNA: TGCGCCAGCAGCCAAGGGTCTCAGGGCAATCAGCCCCAGCATTTT
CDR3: CASSQGSQGNQPQHF

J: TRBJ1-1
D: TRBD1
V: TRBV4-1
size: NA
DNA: TGCGCCAGCAGCCAGGACCCACAGGGGTTGAACACTGAAGCTTTCTTT
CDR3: CASSQDPQGLNTEAFF

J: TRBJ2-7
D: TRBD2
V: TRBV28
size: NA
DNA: TGTGCCAGCAGTTTAGAACTAGCGGGAGGTGGGCACTACGAGCAGTACTTC
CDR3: CASSLELAGGGHYEQYF

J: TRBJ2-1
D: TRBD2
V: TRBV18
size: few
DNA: TGTGCCAGCTCGGGTACTTTAGCGGGAGCCACGGATGAGCAGTTCTTC
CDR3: CASSGTLAGATDEQFF

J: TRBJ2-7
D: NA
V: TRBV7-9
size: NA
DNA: TGTGCCAGCAGCTTAGAGGGCGGGACAGATCACTCCTACGAGCAGTACTTC
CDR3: CASSLEGGTDHSYEQYF

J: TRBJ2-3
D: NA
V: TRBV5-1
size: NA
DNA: TGCGCCAGCAGCTTAGGGAGTGGAGATACGCAGTATTTT
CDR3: CASSLGSGDTQYF

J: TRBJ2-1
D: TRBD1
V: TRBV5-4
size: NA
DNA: TGTGCCAGCAGTTGGGCACAGGGGGCGGGCAATGAGCAGTTCTTC
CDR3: CASSWAQGAGNEQFF

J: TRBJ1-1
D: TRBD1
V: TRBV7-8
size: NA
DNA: TGTGCCAGCAGCCAGCAGGGACAGGGCATGAACACTGAAGCTTTCTTT
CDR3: CASSQQGQGMNTEAFF

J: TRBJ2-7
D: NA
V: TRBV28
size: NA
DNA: TGTGCCAGCAGTTTCAGGGTCCCTTCCTACGAGCAGTACTTC
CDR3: CASSFRVPSYEQYF

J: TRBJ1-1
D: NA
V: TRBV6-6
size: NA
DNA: TGTGCCAGCAGTTATGGACAGAACACTGAAGCTTTCTTT
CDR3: CASSYGQNTEAFF

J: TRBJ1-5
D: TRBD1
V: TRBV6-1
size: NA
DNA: TGTGCCAGCAGTGACGGAACAGGGGGGGTTAGTCAGCCCCAGCATTTT
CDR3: CASSDGTGGVSQPQHF

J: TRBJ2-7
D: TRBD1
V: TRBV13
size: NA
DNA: TGTGCCAGCGGGACAGGGTTCTCCTACGAGCAGTACTTC
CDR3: CASGTGFSYEQYF

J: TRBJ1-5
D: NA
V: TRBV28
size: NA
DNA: TGTGCCAGCAGTTTTTGGGCAGGCAATCAGCCCCAGCATTTT
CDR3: CASSFWAGNQPQHF

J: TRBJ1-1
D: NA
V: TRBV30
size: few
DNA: TGTGCCTGGAGGGTCGCCGGGGGAGCTTTCTTT
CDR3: CAWRVAGGAFF

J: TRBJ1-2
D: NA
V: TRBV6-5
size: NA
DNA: TGTGCCAGCAGGACAAACCTAAACTATGGCTACACCTTC
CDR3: CASRTNLNYGYTF

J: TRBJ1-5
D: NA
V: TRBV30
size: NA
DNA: TGTGCCTGGAGTGTACCCACAGACAATCAGCCCCAGCATTTT
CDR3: CAWSVPTDNQPQHF

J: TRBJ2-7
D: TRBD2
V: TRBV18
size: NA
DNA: TGTGCCAGCTCACAAGCGGGACTAGCAGCATACGAGCAGTACTTC
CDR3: CASSQAGLAAYEQYF

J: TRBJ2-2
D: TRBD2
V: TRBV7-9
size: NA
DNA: TGTGCCAGCAGACTAGCGGGGGGAACCGGGGAGCTGTTTTTT
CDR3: CASRLAGGTGELFF

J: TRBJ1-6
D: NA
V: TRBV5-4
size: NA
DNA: TGTGCCAGCAGCTCAAACAGGGCCAGTTCACCCCTCCACTTT
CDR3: CASSSNRASSPLHF

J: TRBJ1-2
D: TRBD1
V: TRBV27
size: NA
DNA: TGTGCCAGCAGTAACCGAATCACAGGGGGCCCTCCCTACACCTTC
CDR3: CASSNRITGGPPYTF

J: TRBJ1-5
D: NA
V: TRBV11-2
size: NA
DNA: TGTGCCAGCAGCTTAGTAACGCTTTGGGGCGGCAGGGTGGGACAGCCCCAGCATTTT
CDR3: CASSLVTLWGGRVGQPQHF

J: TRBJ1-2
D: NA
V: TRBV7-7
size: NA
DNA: TGTGCCAGCAGCGCGTTTGGAGGGGTGGGCTATGGCTACACCTTC
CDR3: CASSAFGGVGYGYTF

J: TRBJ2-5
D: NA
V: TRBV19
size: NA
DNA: TGTGCCAGTAGTATACAGGGGGGCCAAGAGACCCAGTACTTC
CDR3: CASSIQGGQETQYF

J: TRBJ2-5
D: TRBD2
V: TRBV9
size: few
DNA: TGTGCCAGCAGCACAGGGGGTACTAGCGGGAGGGCCTGGGAGACCCAGTACTTC
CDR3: CASSTGGTSGRAWETQYF

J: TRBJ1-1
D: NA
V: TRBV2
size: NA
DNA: TGTGCCAGCAGCTATGGACAGATGAACACTGAAGCTTTCTTT
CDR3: CASSYGQMNTEAFF

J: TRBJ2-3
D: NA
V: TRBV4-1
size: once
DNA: TGCGCCAGCAGCCAAGAGGGCGGGACAGATACGCAGTATTTT
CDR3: CASSQEGGTDTQYF